This TCR beta chain was retrieved from a study of cytotoxic CD8 clonotypes in ibrutinib-treated CLL listed by TCRdb under 2021. Describing the broader study: The cohort was composed of around twelve relapsed/refractory and about 15 treatment-naive patients; IGHV unmutated status was identified in 17 patients. Responses were partial in around 25 patients and complete in 2; after median around 65 months follow-up, roughly 15 stayed in remission and some twelve progressed. Samples at response were collected after a median of around twelve months of treatment, with a range of about 6 to 36 months. On average, each sample yielded approximately 250,000 productive templates and tens of thousands of productive rearrangements. Of the 90 or so participants in the trial, 26 had longitudinal samples available. Cryopreserved peripheral blood mononuclear cells were collected before treatment, at response, and at either disease progression or sustained remission. Results the study describes overall, beyond this receptor: Public clonotypes were found to be uncommon and were observed to contract or remain stable during treatment; the increase in clonality was shown to reflect expansion of private clonotypes at ibrutinib response. Sampling times were not matched between sustained-remission and progressing patients, and lymph node repertoires were not studied. Baseline clonality exceeded that of age-matched healthy donors and correlated strongly with circulating CD8+ T-cell counts. An increase in clonality was observed at ibrutinib response, with clonality remaining stable during sustained remission and falling back toward baseline at progression.

Taken from cysteine to phenylalanine, the CDR3 has 14 residues. The CDR3 DNA has 42 bases and is translated from base 1. Sequences SSHAT (CDR1) and FNYEAQ (CDR2) are obtained from the germline V gene (reference sequence). For TCR beta library preparation, roughly 2.2 micrograms of genomic DNA were isolated from cryopreserved PBMCs. Longitudinal blood samples from CLL patients on ibrutinib monotherapy underwent high-throughput TCR beta sequencing. The patients were enrolled in a single-center, open-label phase 2 trial of ibrutinib monotherapy. Remarks on this clone: The antigen it binds to is not known. The germline gene is not matched at one end of the junction; a read error may be the cause.

On a MiSeq, deep resolution sequencing aimed for a depth between 1 in 1 million and 1 in 200,000 T cells, with each clonotype covered about 9.9x on average. The immunoSEQ hsTCRB Kit was used to generate TCR beta libraries. The study's own analysis went as follows. The data were analyzed with ImmunoSEQ Analyzer and ImmunoSEQ Data Assistant, and V, D and J gene assignments followed IMGT definitions. Clonality, which ranges from 0 to 1, was calculated by subtracting the normalized Shannon entropy of productive rearrangement frequencies from one. Only overrepresented clonotypes making up at least 0.05% of each patient's repertoire were included in the public clonotype analysis. About twelve age-matched healthy donor repertoires from immuneACCESS were used as controls for clonality. The table comes from immuneACCESS by way of TCRdb, which keeps in-frame sequences with V and J called. Part of the clones is missing from these tables; in studies checked, under half for an unresolved V gene and the rest for unknown reasons. V and J calls and clone size are as listed in that table; D and trimming were resolved from the DNA. This sample lists almost 85,000 clones; more than 70% were detected once. Clones ranked in the top ten supply less than 6.5% of the sample.

Sequenced material: PBMCs, taken before ibrutinib treatment. This receptor was obtained from a human donor with chronic lymphocytic leukemia. The chain couples TRBV7-7 to TRBJ2-1, with 12 bases aligning to TRBD1. The CDR3 protein sequence reads: CASSPGTGGYEQFF. DNA sequence: TGTGCTAGCAGCCCCGGGACAGGGGGCTATGAGCAGTTCTTC.